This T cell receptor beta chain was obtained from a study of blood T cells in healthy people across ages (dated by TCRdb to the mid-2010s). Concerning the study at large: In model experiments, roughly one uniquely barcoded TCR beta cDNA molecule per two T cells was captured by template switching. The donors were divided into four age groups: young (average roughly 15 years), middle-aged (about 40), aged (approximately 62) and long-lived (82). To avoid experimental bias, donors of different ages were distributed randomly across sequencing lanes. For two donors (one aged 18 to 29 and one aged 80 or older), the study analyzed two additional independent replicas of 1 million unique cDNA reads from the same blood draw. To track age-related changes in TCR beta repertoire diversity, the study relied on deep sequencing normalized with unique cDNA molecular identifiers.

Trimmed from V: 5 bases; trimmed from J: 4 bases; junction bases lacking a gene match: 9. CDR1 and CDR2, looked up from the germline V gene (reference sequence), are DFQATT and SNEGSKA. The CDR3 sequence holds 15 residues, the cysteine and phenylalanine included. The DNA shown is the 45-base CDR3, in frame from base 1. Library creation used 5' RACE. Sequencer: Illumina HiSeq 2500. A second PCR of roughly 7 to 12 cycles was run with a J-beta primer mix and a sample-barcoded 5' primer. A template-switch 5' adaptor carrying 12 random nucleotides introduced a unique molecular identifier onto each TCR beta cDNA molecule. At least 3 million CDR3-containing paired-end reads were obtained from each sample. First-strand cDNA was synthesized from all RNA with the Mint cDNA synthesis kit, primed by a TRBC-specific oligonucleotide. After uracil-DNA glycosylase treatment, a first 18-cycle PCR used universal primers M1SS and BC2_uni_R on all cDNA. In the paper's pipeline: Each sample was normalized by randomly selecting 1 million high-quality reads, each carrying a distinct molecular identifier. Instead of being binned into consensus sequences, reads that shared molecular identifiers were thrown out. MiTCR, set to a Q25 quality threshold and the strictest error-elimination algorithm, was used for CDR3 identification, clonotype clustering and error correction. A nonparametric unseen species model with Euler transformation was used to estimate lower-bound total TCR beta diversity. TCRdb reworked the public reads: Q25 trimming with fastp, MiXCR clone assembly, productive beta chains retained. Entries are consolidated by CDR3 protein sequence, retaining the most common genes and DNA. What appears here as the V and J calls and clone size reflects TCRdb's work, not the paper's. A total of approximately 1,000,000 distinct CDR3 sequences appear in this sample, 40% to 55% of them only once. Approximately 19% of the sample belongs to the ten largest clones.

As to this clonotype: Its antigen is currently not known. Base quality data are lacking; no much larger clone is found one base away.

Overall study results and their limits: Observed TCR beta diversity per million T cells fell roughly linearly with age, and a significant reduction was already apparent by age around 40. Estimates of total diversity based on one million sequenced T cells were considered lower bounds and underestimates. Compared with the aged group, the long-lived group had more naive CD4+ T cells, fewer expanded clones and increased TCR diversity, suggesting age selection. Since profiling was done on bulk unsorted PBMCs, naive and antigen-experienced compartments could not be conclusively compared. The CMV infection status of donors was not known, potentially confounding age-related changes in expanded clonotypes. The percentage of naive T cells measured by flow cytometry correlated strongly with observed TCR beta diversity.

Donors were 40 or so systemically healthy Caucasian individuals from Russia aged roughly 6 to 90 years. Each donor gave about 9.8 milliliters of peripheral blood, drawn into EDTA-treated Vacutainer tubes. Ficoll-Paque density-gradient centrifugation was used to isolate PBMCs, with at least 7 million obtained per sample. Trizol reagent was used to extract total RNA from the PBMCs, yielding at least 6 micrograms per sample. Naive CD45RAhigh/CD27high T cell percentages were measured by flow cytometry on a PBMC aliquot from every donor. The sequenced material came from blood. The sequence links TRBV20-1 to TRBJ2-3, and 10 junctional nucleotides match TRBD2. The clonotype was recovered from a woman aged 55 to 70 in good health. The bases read TGCAGTGCTTTAGACCCCGGGACTAGCGCAGATACGCAGTATTTT. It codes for CSALDPGTSADTQYF.